This TCR beta chain is from a study of Ad26.COV2.S vaccination and SARS-CoV-2 variants. About the research overall: Donor had been placed in the Ad26.COV2.S arm of the COV1001 trial. Study-wide points: Those who received the vaccine showed greater spike-specific TCR breadth than those given placebo. TCR breadth and depth estimates may have understated total T cell responses.

Noted treatment: around 19 received Ad26.COV2.S at low or high dose, single or two shots; 5 received placebo; per-sample allocation not given. Day 63 after the first injection of vaccine or placebo was the sampling time. CDR1 is SEHNR and CDR2 is FQNEAQ in the germline V gene (reference sequence). Trimming stripped 4 bases from V and 6 bases from J, with 18 bases between. CDR3 length equals 16 residues. The protocol was immunoSEQ multiplex PCR, while the TCRdb copy is restricted to in-frame clones and leaves out a portion. The sample records about 420,000 clones, more than 75% being singletons. Note on this clone: The antigen remains undetermined.

This clonotype originated in a person between 18 and 65 years old who received the Ad26.COV2.S COVID-19 vaccine or a placebo. The rearrangement uses TRBV7-9 and TRBJ1-4; D not resolved. Here the sequenced sample was peripheral blood, taken in a trial of Ad26.COV2.S vaccine versus placebo. CDR3 coding DNA: TGTGCCAGCAGCTGGGATACAACGGGGATTGATGAAAAACTGTTTTTT. Protein product: CASSWDTTGIDEKLFF.